A selection of T cell receptor beta chains follows, all from one sample in a study of T cell changes during pregnancy in multiple sclerosis. TCRdb's table, derived via immunoSEQ multiplex PCR, lists solely in-frame clones and lacks some. The profile covers fewer than 40,000 clones, with nearly 90% appearing a single time and about 11% taken by the ten largest. The sample was CD8+ T cells from peripheral blood mononuclear cells, taken in the second trimester of pregnancy. These receptor sequences come from a female donor with multiple sclerosis, enrolled in a pregnancy study. The CDR3 runs from the conserved cysteine through the conserved F or W. A D gene is named only where the DNA matches it firmly. Size tells how often a clone was seen (once, few, many) or the class of an expanded clone, and some rows leave it out.

v_call: TRBV19
j_call: TRBJ2-1
d_call: NA
clone_size: NA
cdr3_nt: TGTGCCAGTAGTGCAACTTACAATGAGCAGTTCTTC
cdr3_aa: CASSATYNEQFF

v_call: TRBV4-1
j_call: TRBJ2-7
d_call: NA
clone_size: NA
cdr3_nt: TGCGCCAGCAGCCAAACAGACAGCAGCTCCTACGAGCAGTACTTC
cdr3_aa: CASSQTDSSSYEQYF

v_call: TRBV28
j_call: TRBJ1-5
d_call: TRBD1
clone_size: NA
cdr3_nt: TGTGCCAGCAGTGAACCCCCCACGGACAGGGGGCAGCCCCAGCATTTT
cdr3_aa: CASSEPPTDRGQPQHF

v_call: TRBV5-4
j_call: TRBJ1-2
d_call: NA
clone_size: NA
cdr3_nt: TGTGCCAGCAGCTTGGGGGCGGGAACTAACTATGGCTACACCTTC
cdr3_aa: CASSLGAGTNYGYTF

v_call: TRBV14
j_call: TRBJ2-7
d_call: TRBD1
clone_size: once
cdr3_nt: TGTGCCAGCAGCCGACGTCGGACAGGAGAAAGGGAGCAGTACTTC
cdr3_aa: CASSRRRTGEREQYF

v_call: TRBV6-6
j_call: TRBJ2-7
d_call: NA
clone_size: NA
cdr3_nt: TGTGCCAGCAGTTACGGACAGAATGAGTACGAGCAGTACTTC
cdr3_aa: CASSYGQNEYEQYF

v_call: TRBV27
j_call: TRBJ1-2
d_call: NA
clone_size: NA
cdr3_nt: TGTGCCAGCAGTCCTACAGATTTTTACAACTATGGCTACACCTTC
cdr3_aa: CASSPTDFYNYGYTF

v_call: TRBV13
j_call: TRBJ2-1
d_call: TRBD2
clone_size: once
cdr3_nt: TGTGCCAGCAGCTTAGGGCGGGGGTCGTACAATGAGCAGTTCTTC
cdr3_aa: CASSLGRGSYNEQFF

v_call: TRBV7-6
j_call: TRBJ1-5
d_call: TRBD1
clone_size: NA
cdr3_nt: TGTGCCAGCAGCTTAGATCCCGGGACAGGGTTGCCCCATCAGCCCCAGCATTTT
cdr3_aa: CASSLDPGTGLPHQPQHF

v_call: TRBV29-1
j_call: TRBJ2-1
d_call: TRBD1
clone_size: NA
cdr3_nt: TGCAGCGTAGAGACAGGGAGTGGAGGCAATGAGCAGTTCTTC
cdr3_aa: CSVETGSGGNEQFF

v_call: TRBV28
j_call: TRBJ1-2
d_call: NA
clone_size: NA
cdr3_nt: TGTGCCAGCAGTCCGGAGAGCTATGGCTACACCTTC
cdr3_aa: CASSPESYGYTF

v_call: TRBV4-2
j_call: TRBJ2-7
d_call: TRBD2
clone_size: few
cdr3_nt: TGTGCCAGCAGCCAAGAAGGAGGCGGGAGTGCCGAGCAGTACTTC
cdr3_aa: CASSQEGGGSAEQYF

v_call: TRBV27
j_call: TRBJ2-1
d_call: TRBD2
clone_size: NA
cdr3_nt: TGTGCCAGCGCCCCGGGACTAGCGGGATATGAGCAGTTCTTC
cdr3_aa: CASAPGLAGYEQFF

v_call: TRBV5-1
j_call: TRBJ2-1
d_call: NA
clone_size: NA
cdr3_nt: TGCGCCAGCAGCTTGGACCCCCAGGGCCTCTCCTACAATGAGCAGTTCTTC
cdr3_aa: CASSLDPQGLSYNEQFF

v_call: TRBV7-2
j_call: TRBJ1-2
d_call: TRBD1
clone_size: NA
cdr3_nt: TGTGCCAGCAGCCCCCCAGGGGGAGGCGGCTACACCTTC
cdr3_aa: CASSPPGGGGYTF

v_call: TRBV9
j_call: TRBJ1-2
d_call: NA
clone_size: NA
cdr3_nt: TGTGCCAGCCGAGGAGGAACCTATGGCTACACCTTC
cdr3_aa: CASRGGTYGYTF

v_call: TRBV6-5
j_call: TRBJ2-1
d_call: NA
clone_size: once
cdr3_nt: TGTGCCAGCAGTTACAGGGGGGGGACCTACAATGAGCAGTTCTTC
cdr3_aa: CASSYRGGTYNEQFF

v_call: TRBV5-4
j_call: TRBJ2-7
d_call: NA
clone_size: NA
cdr3_nt: TGTGCCAGCAGCTTCTCCCAGGGGCGGTACGAGCAGTACTTC
cdr3_aa: CASSFSQGRYEQYF

v_call: TRBV6-4
j_call: TRBJ2-2
d_call: TRBD1
clone_size: medium-sized
cdr3_nt: TGTGCCAGCAGTGACTCCGGGACAGGGGGCGACACCGGGGAGCTGTTTTTT
cdr3_aa: CASSDSGTGGDTGELFF

v_call: TRBV6-5
j_call: TRBJ1-1
d_call: TRBD1
clone_size: medium-sized
cdr3_nt: TGTGCCAGCAGCTGGACAGGAAACACTGAAGCTTTCTTT
cdr3_aa: CASSWTGNTEAFF

v_call: TRBV13
j_call: TRBJ2-5
d_call: TRBD1
clone_size: NA
cdr3_nt: TGTGCCAGCAGCTTGAAGGGTGGACAGGCCGAAGAGACCCAGTACTTC
cdr3_aa: CASSLKGGQAEETQYF

v_call: TRBV10-3
j_call: TRBJ1-3
d_call: TRBD1
clone_size: NA
cdr3_nt: TGTGCCATCAGTGTTACCGACAGGGATGCGGGAAACACCATATATTTT
cdr3_aa: CAISVTDRDAGNTIYF

v_call: TRBV27
j_call: TRBJ2-1
d_call: NA
clone_size: NA
cdr3_nt: TGTGCCAGTGGCATTGAGCAGTTCTTC
cdr3_aa: CASGIEQFF

v_call: TRBV7-9
j_call: TRBJ2-7
d_call: TRBD1
clone_size: once
cdr3_nt: TGTGCCAGCAGCTTAGCCGTGACAGGGACCGAGCAGTACTTC
cdr3_aa: CASSLAVTGTEQYF

v_call: TRBV7-9
j_call: TRBJ2-5
d_call: NA
clone_size: NA
cdr3_nt: TGTGCCAGCAGTCAAACAGAGGAGACCCAGTACTTC
cdr3_aa: CASSQTEETQYF

v_call: TRBV4-1
j_call: TRBJ2-1
d_call: NA
clone_size: once
cdr3_nt: TGCGCCAGCAGCCAAGGCCCTGAGGATGAGCAGTTCTTC
cdr3_aa: CASSQGPEDEQFF

v_call: TRBV5-1
j_call: TRBJ2-3
d_call: NA
clone_size: NA
cdr3_nt: TGCGCCAGCAGCTTGATCGGGACTAGCACAGATACGCAGTATTTT
cdr3_aa: CASSLIGTSTDTQYF

v_call: TRBV2
j_call: TRBJ2-7
d_call: TRBD2
clone_size: NA
cdr3_nt: TGTGCCAGCAGTGAAGAGGCTCAACTAGCGGGGGCCTACGAGCAGTACTTC
cdr3_aa: CASSEEAQLAGAYEQYF

v_call: TRBV18
j_call: TRBJ1-2
d_call: NA
clone_size: NA
cdr3_nt: TGTGCCAGCTCACCACAATATAGGGCCGGCGGGGTCTGGGACTACACCTTC
cdr3_aa: CASSPQYRAGGVWDYTF

v_call: TRBV15
j_call: TRBJ2-5
d_call: TRBD1
clone_size: NA
cdr3_nt: TGTGCCACCAGCACCGGACAGGGGGAACTACAAGAGACCCAGTACTTC
cdr3_aa: CATSTGQGELQETQYF

v_call: TRBV30
j_call: TRBJ2-6
d_call: NA
clone_size: NA
cdr3_nt: TGTGCCTCCTTGTCGGGATTCAACTCTATCTCTGGGGCCAACGTCCTGACTTTC
cdr3_aa: CASLSGFNSISGANVLTF

v_call: TRBV28
j_call: TRBJ2-5
d_call: NA
clone_size: NA
cdr3_nt: TGTGCCAGCAGTTATCCCTCCACTAGACCGACTGGGACCCAGTACTTC
cdr3_aa: CASSYPSTRPTGTQYF

v_call: TRBV10-3
j_call: TRBJ1-2
d_call: TRBD1
clone_size: NA
cdr3_nt: TGTGCCATGGGCGACAGGGTAGATGGCTACACCTTC
cdr3_aa: CAMGDRVDGYTF

v_call: TRBV7-7
j_call: TRBJ2-1
d_call: TRBD2
clone_size: NA
cdr3_nt: TGTGCCAGCAGATTAAGGTGGGGGACTAGCGGGGAAAGCTCCTACAATGAGCAGTTCTTC
cdr3_aa: CASRLRWGTSGESSYNEQFF

v_call: TRBV7-6
j_call: TRBJ2-7
d_call: TRBD2
clone_size: few
cdr3_nt: TGTGCCAGCAGCGTACTAGCGGAAGGCTACGAGCAGTACTTC
cdr3_aa: CASSVLAEGYEQYF

v_call: TRBV5-1
j_call: TRBJ2-7
d_call: TRBD2
clone_size: NA
cdr3_nt: TGCGCCAGCTCTGGGGGGGGAAACGTCTACGAGCAGTACTTC
cdr3_aa: CASSGGGNVYEQYF